The next 21 T cell receptor beta chains were all read from a single sample in a study of shared clonotypes between healthy human individuals. Sequenced by immunoSEQ multiplex PCR; TCRdb stores in-frame clones only, minus some. The sample lists fewer than 600,000 clones, about 80% occurring once. The sequencing input was PBMCs. These receptors originate from a woman aged 40 to 55 in good health. Some clones in this sample may be carry-over from other donors' samples.

This chain uses TRBV14 with TRBJ2-5, with 7 bases aligning to TRBD2. Germline loops: CDR1 SGHDN, CDR2 FVKESK. V gave up 4 bases and J gave up 5 bases; unmatched junction bases: 7. The CDR3 totals 14 residues. CDR3: CASSLWGGSETQYF. The CDR3 DNA reads as TGTGCCAGCAGCCTCTGGGGCGGGAGCGAGACCCAGTACTTC.

V usage is TRBV14 and J usage is TRBJ2-1, with 10 bases lining up with TRBD1. The CDR3 spans 14 residues. Germline CDR1 reads SGHDN; CDR2 reads FVKESK. After removal of 4 bases from V and 8 bases from J, the junction contained 5 bases not matched to a gene. CDR3 sequence (DNA): TGTGCCAGCAGCCGGGACAGGGGCTGGGATGAGCAGTTCTTC. Translated: CASSRDRGWDEQFF. The full variable domain, its missing parts supplied by reference TRBV14 and TRBJ2-1, is EAGVTQFPSHSVIEKGQTVTLRCDPISGHDNLYWYRRVMGKEIKFLLHFVKESKQDESGMPNNRFLAERTGGTYSTLKVQPAELEDSGVYFCASSRDRGWDEQFFGPGTRLTVL.

The chain uses TRBV30 and TRBJ2-1; 11 bases are shared with TRBD2. The CDR3 consists of 19 residues. After removal of 0 bases from V and 0 bases from J, the junction contained 10 bases not matched to a gene. Germline V gene data show CDR1 as GTSNPN and CDR2 as SVGIG (reference sequence). The CDR3, as DNA: TGTGCCTGGAGTGTACTTAGCGGGAGGGCCCGGAGCTCCTACAATGAGCAGTTCTTC. Protein sequence: CAWSVLSGRARSSYNEQFF.

This clone was picked up one time. The rearrangement links TRBV9 to TRBJ2-5, with a weak D call TRBD2 (5 bases). The CDR3 runs 15 residues. Germline values: CDR1 SGDLS, CDR2 YYNGEE. Trimming removed 3 bases at V and 3 bases at J, with 15 bases between. CDR3 nucleotide sequence: TGTGCCAGCAGCGACGGGATGCGGGCCGAAGAGACCCAGTACTTC. It is translated as CASSDGMRAEETQYF.

The chain carries TRBV29-1 and TRBJ2-5, with D possibly matching TRBD1 (5 bases). Trimming left V 2 bases short and J 5 bases short, with 15 bases between. Looked up from germline, CDR1 is SQVTM and CDR2 is ANQGSEA. This CDR3 has 14 residues. The CDR3 DNA sequence: TGCAGCGTTGAATCCCAGGAAAAGGGGGAGACCCAGTACTTC. This encodes CSVESQEKGETQYF.

This chain uses TRBV5-1 with TRBJ2-5; 8 positions match TRBD1. The J segment lost 2 bases and the V segment lost 3 bases, leaving 18 bases of the junction unmatched. Germline V lookup: CDR1 SGHRS, CDR2 YFSETQ. The CDR3 has 19 residues. CDR3 residues: CASSSGYGRTGTVQETQYF. CDR3 sequence (DNA): TGCGCCAGCAGCTCCGGTTATGGACGGACAGGGACCGTTCAAGAGACCCAGTACTTC. The full variable domain, with the rest looked up from reference TRBV5-1 and TRBJ2-5, is KAGVTQTPRYLIKTRGQQVTLSCSPISGHRSVSWYQQTPGQGLQFLFEYFSETQRNKGNFPGRFSGRQFSNSRSEMNVSTLELGDSALYLCASSSGYGRTGTVQETQYFGPGTRLLVL.

The chain uses TRBV7-9 and TRBJ1-1; D is perhaps TRBD1 (6 bases). The CDR3 consists of 17 residues. Trimming pared 1 base from V and 1 base from J, leaving 16 bases between. CDR1 and CDR2 from the germline V gene are SEHNR and FQNEAQ (reference sequence). The CDR3 protein is CASSLGYRARGNTEAFF. The CDR3 nucleotides are TGTGCCAGCAGCTTAGGGTACAGGGCCCGAGGGAACACTGAAGCTTTCTTT.

The chain recombines TRBV5-6 with TRBJ1-4; TRBD1 aligns across 9 bases. The CDR3 spans 16 residues. CDR1 and CDR2 from the germline V gene are SGHDT and YYEEEE. V was pared by 4 bases and J by 0 bases, with 4 bases of the junction left unmatched. CDR3: CASSPGTGSTNEKLFF. The CDR3 nucleotides read TGTGCCAGCAGCCCTGGGACAGGGTCAACTAATGAAAAACTGTTTTTT.

V is TRBV28 and J is TRBJ1-2; weak D call: TRBD1 (6 bases). Germline-derived CDR1 and CDR2 are MDHEN and SYDVKM. The CDR3 is 13 amino acids. Trimming took off 8 bases at V and 4 bases at J, with 14 bases between the two ends. The CDR3 region has the DNA TGTGCCAGCGGAACAGGGATTCGCTATGGCTACACCTTC. Encoded protein: CASGTGIRYGYTF.

The chain joins TRBV5-1 to TRBJ1-4; D gene unclear. The germline CDR1 and CDR2 sequences are SGHRS and YFSETQ. The CDR3 contains 16 residues. Trimming took off 0 bases at V and 5 bases at J, with 14 bases between the two ends. The CDR3, as DNA: TGCGCCAGCAGCTTGGAGTATAACAGAGAGAATGAAAAACTGTTTTTT. Protein product: CASSLEYNRENEKLFF.

V usage is TRBV5-1 and J usage is TRBJ2-1; D uncertain. The CDR3 contains 14 residues. CDR1 SGHRS and CDR2 YFSETQ come from the germline V gene. Trimming pared 3 bases from V and 2 bases from J, leaving 9 bases between. The CDR3: CASSSQSTYNEQFF. Written as DNA, the CDR3 is TGCGCCAGCAGCTCCCAGTCTACCTACAATGAGCAGTTCTTC.

The chain carries TRBV30 and TRBJ2-7; no definite D call. V was cut by 1 base and J by 2 bases, with 15 bases left in between. CDR1 is GTSNPN and CDR2 is SVGIG in the germline V gene (reference sequence). The CDR3 loop spans 15 amino acids. As DNA, the CDR3 is TGTGCCTGGAGTGGACGACGCGGACCTCCCTACGAGCAGTACTTC. Translated, it gives CAWSGRRGPPYEQYF.

The chain carries TRBV30 and TRBJ2-7; 8 bases line up with TRBD1. V lost 5 bases, J lost 7 bases, and 16 bases stayed unmatched. The germline CDR1 and CDR2 sequences are GTSNPN and SVGIG (reference sequence). CDR3 length equals 15 residues. The CDR3 loop is CAWGQDRVVMGEQYF. The CDR3 DNA reads as TGTGCCTGGGGACAGGACAGGGTGGTAATGGGAGAGCAGTACTTC.

V usage is TRBV10-3 and J usage is TRBJ1-1; D perhaps matches TRBD1 (6 bases). The CDR3 has 16 residues. In germline, CDR1 is ENHRY, CDR2 SYGVKD. The germline V and J ends were trimmed by 6 bases and 1 base, with 18 bases remaining between them. CDR3 nucleotide sequence: TGTGCCATCAGAGGGGGAAAGACAGCTACGAACACTGAAGCTTTCTTT. Encoded protein: CAIRGGKTATNTEAFF.

This chain connects TRBV7-7 to TRBJ2-5; TRBD2 might be the D (6 bases). This CDR3 has 14 residues. V was shortened by 5 bases and J by 2 bases, with 12 bases between the two germline ends. The germline V gene has CDR1 SSHAT and CDR2 FNYEAQ (reference sequence). CDR3 in DNA: TGTGCCAGCAGCCCCGGAGGGCGTCAAGAGACCCAGTACTTC. Amino acid sequence: CASSPGGRQETQYF. Filled out from reference TRBV7-7 and TRBJ2-5, the complete variable domain reads GAGVSQSPRYKVTKRGQDVTLRCDPISSHATLYWYQQALGQGPEFLTYFNYEAQPDKSGLPSDRFSAERPEGSISTLTIQRTEQRDSAMYRCASSPGGRQETQYFGPGTRLLVL.

This chain uses TRBV18 with TRBJ1-1; D is ambiguous. Germline lookup yields CDR1 KGHSH and CDR2 LQKENI. V lost 3 bases, J lost 0 bases, and 8 bases lay in between. The CDR3 has 14 amino acids. The CDR3 protein is CASSPAAVNTEAFF. The CDR3 nucleotides read TGTGCCAGCTCACCGGCCGCCGTGAACACTGAAGCTTTCTTT. The variable domain in full, completed from reference TRBV18 and TRBJ1-1, reads NAGVMQNPRHLVRRRGQEARLRCSPMKGHSHVYWYRQLPEEGLKFMVYLQKENIIDESGMPKERFSAEFPKEGPSILRIQQVVRGDSAAYFCASSPAAVNTEAFFGQGTRLTVV.

The genes are TRBV7-6 and TRBJ2-7, with D possibly being TRBD1 (6 bases). The V and J ends lost 2 bases and 2 bases respectively, with 22 bases between them. Germline assignment: CDR1 SGHVS and CDR2 FNYEAQ. This CDR3 is 18 amino acids long. The CDR3 DNA reads TGTGCCAGCAGCTTACGGTCCCAAACAGGGCCCGAGACCTACGAGCAGTACTTC. Its protein is CASSLRSQTGPETYEQYF.

This sequence joins TRBV5-6 and TRBJ2-5; no clear D. The CDR3 runs 11 residues. Trimming removed 5 bases at V and 5 bases at J, with 7 bases between. CDR1 SGHDT and CDR2 YYEEEE come from the germline V gene. The CDR3 DNA reads as TGTGCCAGCAGTATCCGGGAGACCCAGTACTTC. Protein product: CASSIRETQYF.

The chain links TRBV7-2 to TRBJ1-4, with D possibly TRBD1 on 6 matching bases. Deletions cut 6 bases from V and 6 bases from J, with 14 bases between. Germline CDR1 reads SGHTA; CDR2 reads FQGNSA. The CDR3 is 14 residues long. Here the CDR3 DNA reads TGTGCCAGCAGGCTGAGGGGGAAGGATGAAAAACTGTTTTTT. Its translation is CASRLRGKDEKLFF.

As concerns this clone: One junction end does not reproduce the germline sequence, and a read error may be involved. Other DNA sequences in this specimen translate into the identical CDR3. The chain couples TRBV30 to TRBJ1-3; D not resolved. There are 16 residues in the CDR3. Germline values: CDR1 GTSNPN, CDR2 SVGIG (reference sequence). CDR3 protein: CAWSVAGSGSGNTIYF. In nucleotides, the CDR3 is TGTGCCTGGAGTGTCGCGGGGTCGGGCTCTGGGAACACCATATATTTT.

The rearrangement joins TRBV7-9 to TRBJ1-2; the D gene is possibly TRBD1 (6 bases). Germline-derived CDR1 and CDR2 are SEHNR and FQNEAQ (reference sequence). V shed 4 bases and J shed 5 bases, with 14 bases lying between them. This CDR3 is built from 14 residues. Written as DNA, the CDR3 is TGTGCCAGCAGCTCCCAGGGGTTTGGGTATGGCTACACCTTC. Protein product: CASSSQGFGYGYTF.